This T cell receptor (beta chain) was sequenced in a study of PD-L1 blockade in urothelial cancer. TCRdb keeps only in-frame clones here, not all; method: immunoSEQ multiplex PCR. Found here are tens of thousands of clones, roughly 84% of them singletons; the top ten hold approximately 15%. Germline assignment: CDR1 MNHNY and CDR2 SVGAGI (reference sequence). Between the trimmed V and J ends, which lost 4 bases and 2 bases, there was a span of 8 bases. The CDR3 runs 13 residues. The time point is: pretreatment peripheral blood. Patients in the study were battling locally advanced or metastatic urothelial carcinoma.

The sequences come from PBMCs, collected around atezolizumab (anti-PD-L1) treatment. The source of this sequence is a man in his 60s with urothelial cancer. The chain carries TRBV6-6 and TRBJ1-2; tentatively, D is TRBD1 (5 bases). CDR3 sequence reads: CASSFDRNYGYTF. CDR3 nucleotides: TGTGCCAGCAGTTTCGACAGAAACTATGGCTACACCTTC.